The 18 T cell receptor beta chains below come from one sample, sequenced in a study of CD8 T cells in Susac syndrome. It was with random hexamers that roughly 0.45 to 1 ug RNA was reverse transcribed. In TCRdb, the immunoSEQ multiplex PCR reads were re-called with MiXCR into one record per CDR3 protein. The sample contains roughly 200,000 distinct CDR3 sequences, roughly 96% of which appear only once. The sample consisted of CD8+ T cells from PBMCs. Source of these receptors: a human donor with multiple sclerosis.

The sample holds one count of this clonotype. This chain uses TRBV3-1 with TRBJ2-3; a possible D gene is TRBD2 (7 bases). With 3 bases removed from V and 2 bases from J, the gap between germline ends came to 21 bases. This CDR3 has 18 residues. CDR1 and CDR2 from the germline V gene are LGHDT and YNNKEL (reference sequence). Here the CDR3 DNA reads TGTGCCAGCAGCCATAAAAGGGGGGGAGTCGTGTCCACAGATACGCAGTATTTT. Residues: CASSHKRGGVVSTDTQYF.

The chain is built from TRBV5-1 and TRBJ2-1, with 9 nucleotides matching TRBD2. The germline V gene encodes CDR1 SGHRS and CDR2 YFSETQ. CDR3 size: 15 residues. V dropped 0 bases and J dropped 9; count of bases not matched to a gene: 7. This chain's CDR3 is CASSLAGGGGGEQFF. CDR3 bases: TGCGCCAGCAGCTTGGCTGGCGGGGGGGGCGGTGAGCAGTTCTTC. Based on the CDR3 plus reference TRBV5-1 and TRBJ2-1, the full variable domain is KAGVTQTPRYLIKTRGQQVTLSCSPISGHRSVSWYQQTPGQGLQFLFEYFSETQRNKGNFPGRFSGRQFSNSRSEMNVSTLELGDSALYLCASSLAGGGGGEQFFGPGTRLTVL.

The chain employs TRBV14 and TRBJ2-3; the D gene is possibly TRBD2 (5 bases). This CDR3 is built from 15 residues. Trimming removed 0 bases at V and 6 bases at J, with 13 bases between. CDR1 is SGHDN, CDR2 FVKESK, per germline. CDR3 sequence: CASSQDEARGDTQYF. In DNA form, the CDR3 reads TGTGCCAGCAGCCAAGATGAGGCCCGAGGGGATACGCAGTATTTT.

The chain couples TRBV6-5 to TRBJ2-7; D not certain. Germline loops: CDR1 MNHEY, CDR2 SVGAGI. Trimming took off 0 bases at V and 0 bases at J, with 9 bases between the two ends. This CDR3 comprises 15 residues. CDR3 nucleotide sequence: TGTGCCAGCAGTTACTCGAACGGGCTCTCCTACGAGCAGTACTTC. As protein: CASSYSNGLSYEQYF.

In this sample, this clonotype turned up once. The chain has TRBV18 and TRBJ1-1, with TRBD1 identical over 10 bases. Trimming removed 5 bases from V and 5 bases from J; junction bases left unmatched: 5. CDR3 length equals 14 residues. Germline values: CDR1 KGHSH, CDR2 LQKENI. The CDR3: CASSWTGGRTEAFF. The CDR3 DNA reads TGTGCCAGCTCATGGACAGGGGGGAGGACTGAAGCTTTCTTT.

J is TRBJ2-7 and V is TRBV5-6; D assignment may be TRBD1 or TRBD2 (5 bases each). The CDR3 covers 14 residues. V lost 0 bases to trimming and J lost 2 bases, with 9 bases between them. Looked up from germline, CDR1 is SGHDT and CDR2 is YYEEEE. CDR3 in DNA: TGTGCCAGCAGCTTGGAGTGGGGGACCTACGAGCAGTACTTC. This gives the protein CASSLEWGTYEQYF. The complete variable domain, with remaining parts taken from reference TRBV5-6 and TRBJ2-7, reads DAGVTQSPTHLIKTRGQQVTLRCSPKSGHDTVSWYQQALGQGPQFIFQYYEEEERQRGNFPDRFSGHQFPNYSSELNVNALLLGDSALYLCASSLEWGTYEQYFGPGTRLTVT.

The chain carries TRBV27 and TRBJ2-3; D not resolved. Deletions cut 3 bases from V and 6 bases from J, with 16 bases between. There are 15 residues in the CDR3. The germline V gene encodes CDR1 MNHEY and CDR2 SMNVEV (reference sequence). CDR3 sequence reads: CASSLVRPGPDTQYF. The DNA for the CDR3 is TGTGCCAGCAGTTTGGTTCGCCCCGGGCCGGATACGCAGTATTTT.

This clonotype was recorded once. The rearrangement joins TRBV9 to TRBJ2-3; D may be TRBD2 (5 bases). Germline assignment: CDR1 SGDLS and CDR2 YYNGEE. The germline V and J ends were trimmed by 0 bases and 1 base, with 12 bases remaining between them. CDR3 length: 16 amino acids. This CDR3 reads CASSVALDGGTDTQYF. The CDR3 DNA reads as TGTGCCAGCAGCGTAGCTCTTGACGGGGGCACAGATACGCAGTATTTT.

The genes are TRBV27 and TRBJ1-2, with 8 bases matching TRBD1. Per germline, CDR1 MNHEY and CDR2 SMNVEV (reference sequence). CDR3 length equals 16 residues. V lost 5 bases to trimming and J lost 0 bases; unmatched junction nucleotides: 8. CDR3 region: CASSLHRGSPNYGYTF. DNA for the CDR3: TGTGCCAGCAGTCTACACAGGGGGAGCCCTAACTATGGCTACACCTTC.

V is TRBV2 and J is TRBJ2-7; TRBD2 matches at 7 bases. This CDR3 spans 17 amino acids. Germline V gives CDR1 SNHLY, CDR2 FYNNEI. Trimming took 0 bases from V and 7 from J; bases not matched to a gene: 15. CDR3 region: CASSEALPTAGAYEQYF. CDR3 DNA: TGTGCCAGCAGTGAAGCCCTACCGACGGCGGGAGCGTATGAGCAGTACTTC.

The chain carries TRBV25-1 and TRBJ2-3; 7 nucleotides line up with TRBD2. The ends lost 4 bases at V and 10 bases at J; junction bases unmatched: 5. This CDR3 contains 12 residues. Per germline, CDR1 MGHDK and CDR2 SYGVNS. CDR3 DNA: TGTGCCAGCAGTGGGGGACTATCAGCGCAGTATTTT. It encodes CASSGGLSAQYF.

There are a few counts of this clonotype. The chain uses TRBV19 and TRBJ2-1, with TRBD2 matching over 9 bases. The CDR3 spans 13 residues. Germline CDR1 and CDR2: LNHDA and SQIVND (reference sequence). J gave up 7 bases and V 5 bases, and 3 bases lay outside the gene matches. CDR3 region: CASSFGLANEQFF. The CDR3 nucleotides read TGTGCCAGTAGTTTCGGACTAGCGAATGAGCAGTTCTTC. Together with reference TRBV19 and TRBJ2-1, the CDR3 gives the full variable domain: DGGITQSPKYLFRKEGQNVTLSCEQNLNHDAMYWYRQDPGQGLRLIYYSQIVNDFQKGDIAEGYSVSREKKESFPLTVTSAQKNPTAFYLCASSFGLANEQFFGPGTRLTVL.

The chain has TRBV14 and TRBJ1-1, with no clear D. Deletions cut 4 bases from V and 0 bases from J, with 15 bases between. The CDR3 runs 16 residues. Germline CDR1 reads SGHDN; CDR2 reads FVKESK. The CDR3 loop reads CASSPQSIWVNTEAFF. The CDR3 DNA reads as TGTGCCAGCAGCCCACAGTCAATATGGGTGAACACTGAAGCTTTCTTT.

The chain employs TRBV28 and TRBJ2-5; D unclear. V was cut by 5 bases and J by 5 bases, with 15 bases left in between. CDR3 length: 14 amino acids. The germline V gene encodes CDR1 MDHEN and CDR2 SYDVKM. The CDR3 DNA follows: TGTGCCAGCAGTCCCCGGGTTGGGCTGGAGACCCAGTACTTC. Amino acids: CASSPRVGLETQYF.

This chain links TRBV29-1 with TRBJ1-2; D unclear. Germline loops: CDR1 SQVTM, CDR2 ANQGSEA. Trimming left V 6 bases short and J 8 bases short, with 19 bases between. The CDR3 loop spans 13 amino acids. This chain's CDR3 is CSVEKDGIPGYTF. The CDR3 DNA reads TGCAGCGTAGAAAAGGACGGGATTCCGGGCTACACCTTC.

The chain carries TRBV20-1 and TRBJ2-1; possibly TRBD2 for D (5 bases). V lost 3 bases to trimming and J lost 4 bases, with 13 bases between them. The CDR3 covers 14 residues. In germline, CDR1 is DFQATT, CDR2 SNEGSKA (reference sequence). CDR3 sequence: CSASRGGGYNEQFF. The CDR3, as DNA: TGCAGTGCTAGTCGGGGTGGTGGATACAATGAGCAGTTCTTC.

The CDR3 is CASSFIAPGETQYF. CDR3 coding DNA: TGTGCCAGCAGCTTTATAGCCCCTGGGGAGACCCAGTACTTC. The rearrangement uses TRBV7-9 and TRBJ2-5; no reliable D call. V lost 3 bases and J lost 5, with 13 bases in between. This CDR3 has 14 amino acids. Germline V gene data show CDR1 as SEHNR and CDR2 as FQNEAQ (reference sequence).

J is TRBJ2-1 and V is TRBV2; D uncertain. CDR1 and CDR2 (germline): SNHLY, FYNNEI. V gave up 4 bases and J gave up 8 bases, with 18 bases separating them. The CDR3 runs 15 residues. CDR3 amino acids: CASSVPSELIHEQFF. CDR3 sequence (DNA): TGTGCCAGCAGTGTCCCCTCGGAGCTAATCCATGAGCAGTTCTTC.